This TCR beta chain emerged from a study of OX40 agonist ivuxolimab in advanced cancers. With respect to the entire study: Ivuxolimab, which targeted the costimulatory receptor OX40 (CD134), was an agonistic, fully human IgG2 monoclonal antibody. Intravenous ivuxolimab was administered to patients every 2 weeks at six dose levels: 0.01, 0.1, 0.3, 1.5, 3 and 10 mg/kg. The paper reports the monotherapy dose-escalation portion (N of about 50 patients) of the phase I ivuxolimab trial. The dose-escalation cohort was almost 85% male with a mean age of around 62 years, ranging from 23 to 79. The purpose of peripheral TCRbeta sequencing was to test whether ivuxolimab changed TCR sequence diversity and led to clonal T-cell expansion. Among the 52 dose-escalation patients, 19 had hepatocellular carcinoma, 15 or so melanoma, 9 renal cell carcinoma and 9 head and neck cancer. Partial responses were achieved by three dose-escalation patients, of whom one had hepatocellular carcinoma and two had cutaneous melanoma. Patients were allowed to have had prior anti-PD-1, anti-PD-L1 or anti-CTLA-4 therapy, and around 40% of the dose-escalation patients had previously received checkpoint inhibitors. What the authors observed across the whole study: Low levels of normalized T-cell clonal expansion were also shown by some nonresponding patients. Partial responders in the 0.1-3.0 mg/kg groups had among the lowest normalized peripheral clonal expansion, especially among CD8+ T cells. On average, CD8+ T cells showed more expanded clones than CD4+ T cells after ivuxolimab. The antigen specificity of the peripheral T cells that underwent clonal expansion was not determined. At doses of 0.1 to 3.0 mg/kg, clonal expansion of both CD4+ and CD8+ blood T cells was observed from baseline to week 6.

The trial excluded patients who had a history of autoimmune disease or were on systemic immunosuppression. Peripheral blood for TCR sequencing was collected from all dose cohorts at baseline, on cycle 4 day 1, and on cycle 7 day 1. The samples were drawn from a first-in-human, open-label, multicenter phase I dose-escalation trial of ivuxolimab. The trial enrolled adults with locally advanced or metastatic head and neck squamous cell, hepatocellular, melanoma or renal cell carcinoma. CD4+ and CD8+ T cells were sorted separately from peripheral blood before TCR sequencing. Genomic DNA was extracted from sorted cells for sequencing of the TCRbeta CDR3 region. The immunoSEQ Assay was used for sequencing of TCRbeta CDR3 regions. Imported from immuneACCESS, the table was reduced by TCRdb to in-frame sequences with V and J called. These copies leave out some clones; in studies compared against another copy, an unresolved V gene accounts for under half, and the cause of the remainder is not known. The sample table records some 71,000 clones; just over 85% of these occur just once. Clones ranked in the top ten supply about 2.7% of the sample.

The CDR3 spans 14 residues, from the cysteine through the phenylalanine. Of the read, only the CDR3 DNA is kept; its 42 bases are in frame from base 1. According to the germline V gene, CDR1 reads MNHNS and CDR2 reads SASEGT. V lost 5 bases and J lost 0 bases; the stretch between them is 9 bases long. Details on this clone: The specificity of this receptor is unknown. Base qualities are not at hand, and no much larger clone is one base apart.

Sequenced here: CD4+ or CD8+ T cells sorted from blood, sampled in a trial of the OX40 agonist ivuxolimab. The receptor was isolated from an adult with an advanced solid tumor such as melanoma, head and neck, liver or kidney cancer. The sequence links TRBV6-1 to TRBJ2-3, and TRBD1 may be the D gene, going by 6 matching bases. The DNA is TGTGCCAGCAGTCAGGGGTACAGCACAGATACGCAGTATTTT. This encodes CASSQGYSTDTQYF.